What follows are 30 T cell receptor beta chains derived from one specimen sequenced in a study of siplizumab effects on memory and regulatory T cells. Using immunoSEQ multiplex PCR, the repertoire was profiled, and TCRdb retains in-frame clones only, with some absent. The data show around 100,000 clones, about 95% seen once. Material: non-Treg CD4+ T cells sorted from blood. These receptors were taken from a human donor in good health.

The J gene is TRBJ2-3, the V gene TRBV4-1, with 7 bases aligning to TRBD2. The trim removed 1 base at V and 3 bases at J, leaving 10 bases unmatched. CDR1 and CDR2 (germline): MGHRA, YSYEKL. This CDR3 region has 17 residues. In DNA, the CDR3 is TGCGCCAGCAGCCAAGTATTCGGCGGGAGTACGACAGATACGCAGTATTTT. As protein: CASSQVFGGSTTDTQYF.

V gene TRBV2 combines with J gene TRBJ2-7; 9 positions agree with TRBD2. CDR3 length: 15 amino acids. The V segment lost 1 base and the J segment 5 bases; nucleotides outside the gene matches: 6. Germline V CDR1 and CDR2: SNHLY, FYNNEI. The CDR3: CASSEGREGGDEQYF. DNA for the CDR3: TGTGCCAGCAGTGAAGGGCGGGAGGGCGGAGACGAGCAGTACTTC.

The chain links TRBV6-5 to TRBJ2-1; the D is unclear. Per the germline V gene, CDR1 is MNHEY and CDR2 is SVGAGI. This CDR3 is 11 amino acids long. V was trimmed by 6 bases and J by 4 bases, leaving 4 bases between them. CDR3 nucleotide sequence: TGTGCCAGCAGAAAATACAATGAGCAGTTCTTC. It encodes CASRKYNEQFF.

V is TRBV29-1 and J is TRBJ2-7; TRBD1 matches 9 bases. Trimming cost V 3 bases and J 2 bases; bases outside gene matches: 5. CDR3 length equals 14 residues. Germline CDR1 and CDR2: SQVTM and ANQGSEA. CDR3 loop: CSVDSGTGTYEQYF. As DNA, the CDR3 is TGCAGCGTTGACTCCGGGACAGGGACCTACGAGCAGTACTTC.

The rearrangement joins TRBV18 to TRBJ2-1; TRBD1 is a possible D gene (6 bases). This CDR3 is 14 amino acids long. CDR1 is KGHSH, CDR2 LQKENI, per germline. V was cut by 7 bases and J by 9 bases, with 19 bases left in between. In nucleotides, the CDR3 is TGTGCCAGCTTAACCGGGACATCATCGCGTGAGCAGTTCTTC. Translation gives CASLTGTSSREQFF.

This clone occurred once. The chain uses TRBV27 and TRBJ2-7; tentative D call: TRBD1 (5 bases). Germline-derived CDR1 and CDR2 are MNHEY and SMNVEV (reference sequence). With 4 bases removed from V and 3 bases from J, the gap between germline ends came to 16 bases. This CDR3 has 15 residues. In DNA, the CDR3 is TGTGCCAGCAGTTCGACCAGGGTACCAGGCTACGAGCAGTACTTC. This gives the protein CASSSTRVPGYEQYF.

The table lists this clone with a count of one. This chain connects TRBV11-1 to TRBJ1-2; D gene ambiguous. The V gene's germline CDR1 is SGHAT and CDR2 FQDESV (reference sequence). V was cut by 1 base and J by 7 bases, with 10 bases left in between. This CDR3 spans 13 amino acids. CDR3 protein: CASSLGRESGYTF. The CDR3 DNA sequence: TGTGCCAGCAGCTTAGGCCGCGAGTCTGGCTACACCTTC.

In nucleotides, the CDR3 is TGTGCCAGCAGTCAACAGGATAATGAAAAACTGTTTTTT. It codes for CASSQQDNEKLFF. The rearrangement links TRBV9 to TRBJ1-4; tentatively, D is TRBD1 (5 bases). Trimming removed 5 bases from V and 4 bases from J, with 9 bases in between. Per the germline V gene, CDR1 is SGDLS and CDR2 is YYNGEE. This CDR3 spans 13 amino acids.

This chain uses TRBV28 with TRBJ2-7; 9 bases align to TRBD2. This CDR3 comprises 16 residues. Germline V gives CDR1 MDHEN, CDR2 SYDVKM. The ends lost 1 base at V and 0 bases at J; junction bases unmatched: 4. CDR3 in amino acids: CASSLFTSGRSYEQYF. As DNA, the CDR3 is TGTGCCAGCAGTTTATTCACTAGCGGGCGCTCCTACGAGCAGTACTTC.

The chain employs TRBV28 and TRBJ2-5, with a possible D match to TRBD1 (7 bases). The CDR3 runs to 17 residues. The V gene lost 8 bases and the J gene lost 7 bases, with 29 bases spanning the gap. Germline CDR1 MDHEN, CDR2 SYDVKM. This chain's CDR3 is CASFTGGGTAILRTQYF. The CDR3 DNA reads TGTGCCAGCTTCACTGGTGGCGGGACAGCCATACTGCGGACCCAGTACTTC. The full variable domain, completed using reference TRBV28 and TRBJ2-5, is DVKVTQSSRYLVKRTGEKVFLECVQDMDHENMFWYRQDPGLGLRLIYFSYDVKMKEKGDIPEGYSVSREKKERFSLILESASTNQTSMYLCASFTGGGTAILRTQYFGPGTRLLVL.

The table lists this clone with a count of one. V is TRBV5-1 and J is TRBJ2-5; D ambiguous. Germline CDR1 SGHRS, CDR2 YFSETQ. The CDR3 contains 15 residues. Between the trimmed V and J ends, which lost 0 bases and 4 bases, there was a span of 13 bases. CDR3 protein: CASSLAGIKRETQYF. The DNA for the CDR3 is TGCGCCAGCAGCTTGGCAGGAATAAAACGAGAGACCCAGTACTTC.

The table lists this clone with a count of one. The rearrangement uses TRBV7-2 and TRBJ2-1, with no clear D. This CDR3 region has 14 residues. Trimming took off 3 bases at V and 8 bases at J, with 14 bases between the two ends. Germline V gene sequence: CDR1 SGHTA, CDR2 FQGNSA. CDR3 amino acids: CASSFVWGGDEQFF. In DNA form, the CDR3 reads TGTGCCAGCAGCTTCGTATGGGGTGGCGATGAGCAGTTCTTC.

This clone was seen once. V is TRBV5-5 and J is TRBJ2-5; possibly TRBD1 or TRBD2 for D (6 bases each). This CDR3 spans 14 amino acids. V lost 7 bases to trimming and J lost 3 bases, with 16 bases between them. CDR1 SGHKS and CDR2 YYEKEE come from the germline V gene (reference sequence). The CDR3 reads CASLGDRREETQYF. Here the CDR3 DNA reads TGTGCCAGCCTCGGAGACAGGAGGGAAGAGACCCAGTACTTC.

The chain employs TRBV7-9 and TRBJ1-4, with TRBD1 as a possible D gene (5 bases). The CDR3 length is 16 residues. Trimming cost V 1 base and J 3 bases, with 12 bases left between them. Germline V gene lookup returns CDR1 SEHNR and CDR2 FQNEAQ (reference sequence). The CDR3 loop is CASSLVIGTANEKLFF. CDR3 nucleotide sequence: TGTGCCAGCAGCTTAGTTATTGGGACGGCTAATGAAAAACTGTTTTTT.

This chain links TRBV6-5 with TRBJ2-1, with D possibly matching TRBD2 (5 bases). Trimming stripped 0 bases from V and 10 bases from J, with 13 bases between. CDR1 and CDR2 from the germline V gene are MNHEY and SVGAGI. The CDR3 has 14 residues. CDR3 in DNA: TGTGCCAGCAGTTACTCGCGTCGGAGCGGCGAGCAGTTCTTC. Residues: CASSYSRRSGEQFF.

As concerns this clone: The same CDR3 can be traced to other DNA sequences in this sample. The gene calls are TRBV5-3 and TRBJ1-2; tentative D call: TRBD1 (5 bases). TRBV5-3 is classed as an ORF, of uncertain function. Trimming removed 3 bases at V and 5 bases at J, with 17 bases between. The CDR3 runs 15 residues. For the CDR3, the DNA is TGTGCCAGAAGCTCCCTTACCGGGGGAGAATATGGCTACACCTTC. Its translation: CARSSLTGGEYGYTF.

The chain employs TRBV5-1 and TRBJ1-1; D not resolved. The V gene lost 2 bases and the J gene lost 0 bases, with 11 bases spanning the gap. The CDR3 is 15 amino acids. Germline V CDR1 and CDR2: SGHRS, YFSETQ. The CDR3 DNA sequence: TGCGCCAGCAGCTTAAGGCGGACGGTGAACACTGAAGCTTTCTTT. It specifies CASSLRRTVNTEAFF.

CDR3 sequence: CASSPPTGVNQPQHF. The CDR3 nucleotides are TGTGCCAGCTCACCACCGACAGGGGTTAATCAGCCCCAGCATTTT. The rearrangement joins TRBV18 to TRBJ1-5; 8 nucleotides align to TRBD1. Germline V CDR1 and CDR2: KGHSH, LQKENI. J lost 4 bases, V lost 0 bases, and 2 bases had no gene match. The CDR3 runs to 15 residues.

The chain joins TRBV7-2 to TRBJ2-1; a possible D gene is TRBD2 (6 bases). The CDR3 loop spans 14 amino acids. Germline-derived CDR1 and CDR2 are SGHTA and FQGNSA. V lost 1 base and J lost 8, with 12 bases in between. The CDR3: CASSLVRERDEQFF. The CDR3 nucleotides read TGTGCCAGCAGCTTAGTTCGGGAGAGAGATGAGCAGTTCTTC.

This chain joins TRBV28 and TRBJ1-5; D is ambiguous. CDR1 is MDHEN and CDR2 is SYDVKM in the germline V gene. This CDR3 spans 14 amino acids. The V end was cut by 4 bases, the J end by 3 bases, with 10 bases between. The CDR3 region has the DNA TGTGCCAGCAGTTCACCACAGTTCAATCAGCCCCAGCATTTT. Its protein is CASSSPQFNQPQHF.

The chain combines TRBV5-1 with TRBJ2-7; TRBD1 aligns across 8 bases. Germline V lookup: CDR1 SGHRS, CDR2 YFSETQ. The CDR3 consists of 15 residues. V lost 0 bases and J lost 3; bases outside the gene matches: 5. As DNA, the CDR3 is TGCGCCAGCAGCTTGGAACAGGGGGGATACTACGAGCAGTACTTC. This gives the protein CASSLEQGGYYEQYF.

The CDR3 DNA reads as TGTGCCAGCAGCGCGGACCACAATCAGCCCCAGCATTTT. As protein: CASSADHNQPQHF. J is TRBJ1-5 and V is TRBV5-6; D unresolved. The CDR3 has 13 residues. The germline V gene encodes CDR1 SGHDT and CDR2 YYEEEE. Trimming stripped 4 bases from V and 3 bases from J, with 8 bases between. The full variable domain, rest sourced from reference TRBV5-6 and TRBJ1-5, is DAGVTQSPTHLIKTRGQQVTLRCSPKSGHDTVSWYQQALGQGPQFIFQYYEEEERQRGNFPDRFSGHQFPNYSSELNVNALLLGDSALYLCASSADHNQPQHFGDGTRLSIL.

The gene calls are TRBV6-1 and TRBJ1-3; D possibly corresponds to TRBD1 (6 bases). From germline, CDR1 is MNHNS and CDR2 SASEGT. V was shortened by 6 bases and J by 1 base, with 7 bases between the two germline ends. The CDR3 has 13 amino acids. The CDR3 is CASRQGSGNTIYF. Here the CDR3 DNA reads TGTGCCAGCAGACAGGGATCTGGAAACACCATATATTTT.

The rearrangement uses TRBV11-2 and TRBJ2-3; TRBD1 is a possible D gene (6 bases). This CDR3 has 15 residues. The germline gives CDR1 SGHAT, CDR2 FQNNGV. The V gene lost 4 bases and the J gene lost 6 bases, with 17 bases spanning the gap. In DNA, the CDR3 is TGTGCCAGCAGCTACGGTCTCCAGGGGTCTGATACGCAGTATTTT. Translated, it gives CASSYGLQGSDTQYF.

The chain couples TRBV28 to TRBJ2-7; maybe TRBD2 (5 bases). Trimming took 4 bases from V and 0 from J, leaving 22 bases between them. The length of the CDR3 is 18 residues. Per the germline V gene, CDR1 is MDHEN and CDR2 is SYDVKM. As DNA, the CDR3 is TGTGCCAGCAGTTCCTACGCCGGCGGGCCCTCCTCCTCCTACGAGCAGTACTTC. Translating gives CASSSYAGGPSSSYEQYF.

The chain joins TRBV7-9 to TRBJ2-6, with D tentatively TRBD2 (5 bases). Germline V gene sequence: CDR1 SEHNR, CDR2 FQNEAQ (reference sequence). This CDR3 is 18 amino acids long. Trimming took 6 bases from V and 1 from J, leaving 19 bases between them. CDR3 DNA sequence: TGTGCCAGCAGTTCGTTTGGCGGGCAAGGTTCTGGGGCCAACGTCCTGACTTTC. This sequence encodes CASSSFGGQGSGANVLTF.

The rearrangement uses TRBV4-2 and TRBJ2-3; TRBD2 aligns across 9 bases. Germline V lookup: CDR1 LGHNA, CDR2 YNFKEQ. The CDR3 is made up of 15 amino acids. V shed 0 bases, J shed 9 bases, and the junction held 7 bases outside the gene matches. The CDR3 loop reads CASSQDVAGAPTQYF. Written as DNA, the CDR3 is TGTGCCAGCAGCCAAGATGTAGCGGGAGCCCCCACGCAGTATTTT.

The rearrangement links TRBV7-2 to TRBJ1-6; D might be TRBD1 (6 bases). This CDR3 has 19 residues. V lost 5 bases and J 9 bases, leaving 29 bases between the germline ends. Germline-derived CDR1 and CDR2 are SGHTA and FQGNSA. Written as DNA, the CDR3 is TGTGCCAGCAGCCCAAAGGGGGAATGGTATCACCTTGCTAGTTCACCCCTCCACTTT. Residues: CASSPKGEWYHLASSPLHF.

V usage is TRBV29-1 and J usage is TRBJ2-1, with TRBD2 matching over 8 bases. V trimming: 5 bases; J trimming: 7 bases; junction bases outside the gene matches: 7. This CDR3 spans 13 amino acids. CDR1 and CDR2 from the germline V gene are SQVTM and ANQGSEA. The CDR3 DNA reads as TGCAGCGTTTCTCCGGGAGGGCTTAATGAGCAGTTCTTC. Residues: CSVSPGGLNEQFF.

This chain joins TRBV5-1 and TRBJ2-3, with 13 bases that match TRBD2. CDR1 and CDR2 (germline): SGHRS, YFSETQ. The J segment lost 0 bases and the V segment lost 4 bases, leaving 17 bases of the junction unmatched. The CDR3 totals 21 residues. The DNA for the CDR3 is TGCGCCAGCAGCAGAGTACCGGGACTAGCGGGAAAAAGCACTAGCACAGATACGCAGTATTTT. Its protein product is CASSRVPGLAGKSTSTDTQYF. Full variable domain (outside the CDR3, taken from reference TRBV5-1 and TRBJ2-3): KAGVTQTPRYLIKTRGQQVTLSCSPISGHRSVSWYQQTPGQGLQFLFEYFSETQRNKGNFPGRFSGRQFSNSRSEMNVSTLELGDSALYLCASSRVPGLAGKSTSTDTQYFGPGTRLTVL.